Each of the 19 T cell receptor beta chains below was sequenced from the same sample in a study of lymphopenia after photon versus proton radiotherapy. Measured with immunoSEQ multiplex PCR; TCRdb has only the in-frame clones, and not every one. The data contain more than 45,000 clones, approximately 84% of them singletons. The sample was peripheral blood, taken from a patient treated with proton-based radiotherapy. These receptors were collected from a man in his sixties with pancreatic cancer.

The chain's CDR3 is CASSEGTGKGNTIYF. The CDR3 DNA reads as TGTGCCAGCAGTGAAGGGACAGGGAAAGGAAACACCATATATTTT. The chain is built from TRBV6-1 and TRBJ1-3; 8 nucleotides align to TRBD1. From germline, CDR1 is MNHNS and CDR2 SASEGT. The CDR3 is made up of 15 amino acids. The V gene end was trimmed by 1 base and the J gene end by 4 bases; junction bases not matched to a gene: 3.

The V gene is TRBV2, the J gene TRBJ1-6; maybe TRBD1 (5 bases). The length of the CDR3 is 14 residues. Germline assignment: CDR1 SNHLY and CDR2 FYNNEI. V lost 7 bases, J lost 7 bases, and 14 bases lay in between. CDR3 sequence: CASKRGGGNSPLHF. The CDR3 DNA reads as TGTGCCAGCAAGCGGGGGGGAGGAAATTCACCCCTCCACTTT.

This clone was detected only a few times. This sequence joins TRBV27 and TRBJ2-7, with 7 nucleotides matching TRBD1. J lost 5 bases, V lost 5 bases, and 6 bases had no gene match. This CDR3 spans 13 amino acids. The germline V gene encodes CDR1 MNHEY and CDR2 SMNVEV (reference sequence). DNA of the CDR3: TGTGCCAGCAGTCCAAGGGACAGTAACGAGCAGTACTTC. Translated, it gives CASSPRDSNEQYF.

V usage is TRBV28 and J usage is TRBJ1-3; no definite D call. Germline V gene lookup returns CDR1 MDHEN and CDR2 SYDVKM. CDR3 length: 15 amino acids. The germline V and J ends were trimmed by 1 base and 10 bases, with 17 bases remaining between them. In DNA, the CDR3 is TGTGCCAGCAGTTTATACACACAGTCTCCGGGGACCATATATTTT. The encoded protein is CASSLYTQSPGTIYF.

This sequence joins TRBV5-8 and TRBJ2-3; D is unresolved. The V gene lost 1 base and the J gene lost 2 bases, with 11 bases spanning the gap. Germline V gene lookup returns CDR1 SGHTS and CDR2 YDEGEE. The CDR3 covers 15 residues. CDR3 bases: TGTGCCAGCAGCTTGTGGGCAGCGACCACAGATACGCAGTATTTT. It translates to CASSLWAATTDTQYF.

The J gene is TRBJ2-1, the V gene TRBV5-4; unclear D gene. The CDR3 sequence is 15 residues long. Germline CDR1 is SGHNT and CDR2 is YYREEE (reference sequence). V dropped 4 bases and J dropped 6 bases, with 17 bases sitting between them. The CDR3 protein is CASSPPPTRGNEQFF. In nucleotides, the CDR3 is TGTGCCAGCAGCCCCCCCCCGACGCGTGGCAATGAGCAGTTCTTC. The full variable domain, with the rest looked up from reference TRBV5-4 and TRBJ2-1, is ETGVTQSPTHLIKTRGQQVTLRCSSQSGHNTVSWYQQALGQGPQFIFQYYREEENGRGNFPPRFSGLQFPNYSSELNVNALELDDSALYLCASSPPPTRGNEQFFGPGTRLTVL.

This sequence joins TRBV5-1 and TRBJ1-4, with no clear D. The germline V gene has CDR1 SGHRS and CDR2 YFSETQ. The V end lost 0 bases, the J end lost 4 bases, and 10 bases lay between the germline ends. CDR3 length: 15 residues. This CDR3 is CASSLAGMGNEKLFF. In DNA form, the CDR3 reads TGCGCCAGCAGCTTGGCCGGGATGGGTAATGAAAAACTGTTTTTT.

This clone occurred a few times. The chain recombines TRBV6-5 with TRBJ2-7, with 10 positions matching TRBD2. V lost 2 bases, J lost 4 bases, and 8 bases stayed unmatched. The CDR3 is 16 residues long. From germline, CDR1 is MNHEY and CDR2 SVGAGI. The CDR3 DNA reads as TGTGCCAGCAGTTACAGGAGAGCGGGAGGGGCTTACGAGCAGTACTTC. Translated: CASSYRRAGGAYEQYF.

The chain has TRBV18 and TRBJ1-1; 7 nucleotides match TRBD1. The CDR3 length is 14 residues. Germline V CDR1 and CDR2: KGHSH, LQKENI. Trimming at V came to 4 bases and at J to 5 bases, leaving 7 bases not matched to a gene. In nucleotides, the CDR3 is TGTGCCAGCTCACAACAGACAGGGAAAACTGAAGCTTTCTTT. Encoded protein: CASSQQTGKTEAFF.

The V gene is TRBV7-8, the J gene TRBJ2-2; TRBD2 is a possible D gene (6 bases). The CDR3 contains 16 residues. V was cut by 1 base and J by 1 base, with 10 bases left in between. The germline CDR1 and CDR2 sequences are SGHVS and FQNEAQ. The CDR3 DNA is TGTGCCAGCAGCTTAGAAGGTAGCGGGAACACCGGGGAGCTGTTTTTT. Translated, it gives CASSLEGSGNTGELFF.

The chain recombines TRBV9 with TRBJ2-2, with a possible D match to TRBD1 (5 bases). Per germline, CDR1 SGDLS and CDR2 YYNGEE. Trimming left V 5 bases short and J 5 bases short, with 13 bases between. CDR3 length: 14 residues. CDR3 sequence reads: CASRPTSGTGELFF. CDR3 nucleotides: TGTGCCAGCAGACCTACCTCAGGGACCGGGGAGCTGTTTTTT.

The chain joins TRBV11-2 to TRBJ2-5, with 9 bases identical to TRBD2. V was pared by 7 bases and J by 7 bases, with 13 bases of the junction left unmatched. Germline-derived CDR1 and CDR2 are SGHAT and FQNNGV. The CDR3 is made up of 15 amino acids. The CDR3 DNA reads TGTGCCAGCACCCCGGGGACTAGCCTGATGGGGACCCAGTACTTC. Protein product: CASTPGTSLMGTQYF.

The chain is built from TRBV10-2 and TRBJ2-3; no definite D call. Germline V lookup: CDR1 WSHSY, CDR2 SAAADI. V was pared by 2 bases and J by 0 bases, with 3 bases between. The CDR3 loop spans 13 amino acids. The chain's CDR3 is CASSEISTDTQYF. DNA of the CDR3: TGCGCCAGCAGTGAGATTAGCACAGATACGCAGTATTTT.

This clone has only a few counts. V and J are TRBV6-1 and TRBJ2-2; TRBD1 matches at 7 bases. Germline loops: CDR1 MNHNS, CDR2 SASEGT. V shed 6 bases, J shed 4 bases, and the junction held 5 bases outside the gene matches. The CDR3 has 14 amino acids. In DNA form, the CDR3 reads TGTGCCAGCAGCCCACAGGGGCTCACCGGGGAGCTGTTTTTT. Translation gives CASSPQGLTGELFF.

The chain carries TRBV5-1 and TRBJ2-7; tentative D call: TRBD1 (6 bases). Trimming left V 4 bases short and J 3 bases short, with 11 bases between. The CDR3 length is 13 residues. Germline CDR1 SGHRS, CDR2 YFSETQ. The CDR3 DNA follows: TGCGCCAGCAGCATGGACAGCTACTACGAGCAGTACTTC. It translates to CASSMDSYYEQYF.

This chain links TRBV9 with TRBJ2-3; possibly TRBD2 for D (6 bases). This CDR3 spans 13 amino acids. Germline CDR1 SGDLS, CDR2 YYNGEE. V lost 0 bases, J lost 9 bases, and 11 bases lay in between. The CDR3 nucleotides read TGTGCCAGCAGCGTAGTTGGAGGGCCGACGCAGTATTTT. Translated: CASSVVGGPTQYF. Filled out from reference TRBV9 and TRBJ2-3, the complete variable domain reads DSGVTQTPKHLITATGQRVTLRCSPRSGDLSVYWYQQSLDQGLQFLIQYYNGEERAKGNILERFSAQQFPDLHSELNLSSLELGDSALYFCASSVVGGPTQYFGPGTRLTVL.

The genes are TRBV5-1 and TRBJ1-2, with D perhaps matching TRBD1 (6 bases). This CDR3 has 15 amino acids. V was cut by 0 bases and J by 4 bases, with 13 bases left in between. Germline CDR1 reads SGHRS; CDR2 reads YFSETQ. The CDR3 loop reads CASSLDWGAFYGYTF. DNA of the CDR3: TGCGCCAGCAGCTTGGACTGGGGGGCCTTCTATGGCTACACCTTC.

J is TRBJ1-4 and V is TRBV7-3; D might be TRBD1 (5 bases). V lost 4 bases, J lost 3 bases, and 12 bases lay in between. From germline, CDR1 is SGHTA and CDR2 FQGTGA. CDR3 length: 15 amino acids. CDR3 nucleotides: TGTGCCAGCAGCTCTTACAGGTGGGCTAATGAAAAACTGTTTTTT. The encoded protein is CASSSYRWANEKLFF.

The V gene is TRBV30, the J gene TRBJ1-2; D gene unclear. In germline, CDR1 is GTSNPN, CDR2 SVGIG (reference sequence). The CDR3 is 12 residues long. V was trimmed by 3 bases and J by 5 bases, leaving 10 bases between them. CDR3 in amino acids: CAWREGEYGYTF. The CDR3 DNA follows: TGTGCCTGGAGGGAGGGAGAGTATGGCTACACCTTC.